The next 22 T cell receptor beta chains were all read from a single sample in a study of identical twins. TCRdb re-derived calls from the 5' RACE reads in MiXCR, one entry per CDR3 protein. Here the sample spans around 960,000 distinct CDR3 sequences, approximately 13% being singletons. The same specimen was also included in a second study, on yellow fever vaccine responses in identical twins.

Specimen: PBMCs. All receptors derive from a woman between 18 and 29 years old in good health.

This clonotype was observed a handful of times. V is TRBV7-9 and J is TRBJ2-1, with 7 bases aligning to TRBD2. J was trimmed by 6 bases and V by 8 bases; bases with no gene match: 16. This CDR3 region has 16 residues. Germline loops: CDR1 SEHNR, CDR2 FQNEAQ (reference sequence). The CDR3 loop reads CASRRKAGPGSNEQFF. DNA of the CDR3: TGTGCCAGCCGAAGAAAAGCGGGACCCGGAAGCAATGAGCAGTTCTTC.

CDR3 nucleotide sequence: TGTGCCAGCAGCGGAGGGCAGGGTCGCGAGCAGTACTTC. This translates into CASSGGQGREQYF. The chain employs TRBV7-9 and TRBJ2-7; a possible D gene is TRBD2 (6 bases). Germline lookup yields CDR1 SEHNR and CDR2 FQNEAQ (reference sequence). V was shortened by 5 bases and J by 6 bases, with 14 bases between the two germline ends. The CDR3 contains 13 residues.

This clonotype has a count of ten or more. The V and J genes are TRBV5-1 and TRBJ2-1, with D maybe TRBD1 (6 bases). The CDR3 runs to 15 residues. Germline V gives CDR1 SGHRS, CDR2 YFSETQ. Trimming removed 0 bases at V and 4 bases at J, with 11 bases between. DNA of the CDR3: TGCGCCAGCAGCTTGGTGGACAGCCGGTACAATGAGCAGTTCTTC. It specifies CASSLVDSRYNEQFF.

This clonotype occurred a few times. The genes are TRBV6-2 or TRBV6-3 and TRBJ2-7; 10 nucleotides match TRBD1. Germline V CDR1 and CDR2: MNHEY, SVGEGT. Trimming cost V 8 bases and J 1 base; bases outside gene matches: 5. This CDR3 contains 14 residues. DNA for the CDR3: TGTGCCAGCGCGACAGGGGGCCGGTCCTACGAGCAGTACGTC. Residues: CASATGGRSYEQYV.

J is TRBJ2-1 and V is TRBV28; 15 bases are a match to TRBD2. The CDR3 length is 20 residues. The germline CDR1 and CDR2 sequences are MDHEN and SYDVKM. The trim removed 4 bases at V and 0 bases at J, leaving 10 bases unmatched. In DNA, the CDR3 is TGTGCCAGCAGTTCCCCGTTCGGGACTAGCGGGGGGAGCTCCTACAATGAGCAGTTCTTC. This codes for CASSSPFGTSGGSSYNEQFF. Using reference TRBV28 and TRBJ2-1 for the parts outside the CDR3, the full variable domain is DVKVTQSSRYLVKRTGEKVFLECVQDMDHENMFWYRQDPGLGLRLIYFSYDVKMKEKGDIPEGYSVSREKKERFSLILESASTNQTSMYLCASSSPFGTSGGSSYNEQFFGPGTRLTVL.

This clonotype showed up just a few times. The rearrangement links TRBV19 to TRBJ1-2, with D uncertain. Per the germline V gene, CDR1 is LNHDA and CDR2 is SQIVND (reference sequence). This CDR3 is 14 amino acids long. V was pared by 7 bases and J by 2 bases, with 14 bases between. CDR3 residues: CASIRASENYGYTF. The CDR3 DNA sequence: TGTGCCAGTATCCGGGCCTCGGAGAACTATGGCTACACCTTC. Filled out from reference TRBV19 and TRBJ1-2, the complete variable domain reads DGGITQSPKYLFRKEGQNVTLSCEQNLNHDAMYWYRQDPGQGLRLIYYSQIVNDFQKGDIAEGYSVSREKKESFPLTVTSAQKNPTAFYLCASIRASENYGYTFGSGTRLTVV.

This clonotype was counted only a few times. This chain uses TRBV7-2 with TRBJ1-1; D may be TRBD1 (6 bases). V was trimmed by 8 bases and J by 7 bases, leaving 11 bases between them. The germline V gene has CDR1 SGHTA and CDR2 FQGNSA. This CDR3 contains 11 residues. CDR3 nucleotide sequence: TGTGCCAGCGGACAGATCGTTGAAGCTTTCTTT. It translates to CASGQIVEAFF.

This clonotype was seen a few times. This rearrangement joins TRBV6-1 to TRBJ2-4; TRBD2 matches at 12 bases. V gave up 0 bases and J gave up 0 bases; unmatched junction bases: 9. This CDR3 is 20 amino acids long. The V gene's germline CDR1 is MNHNS and CDR2 SASEGT. CDR3 amino acids: CASSEAHGLAGILAKNIQYF. The CDR3 coding sequence is TGTGCCAGCAGTGAAGCGCATGGACTAGCGGGGATACTAGCCAAAAACATTCAGTACTTC.

This chain links TRBV27 with TRBJ2-7; D is possibly TRBD1 (6 bases). The CDR3 loop spans 11 amino acids. Looked up from germline, CDR1 is MNHEY and CDR2 is SMNVEV (reference sequence). Trimming left V 10 bases short and J 3 bases short, with 10 bases between. The CDR3 DNA sequence: TGTGCCACCCGAGGGGGCTACGAGCAGTACTTC. As protein: CATRGGYEQYF.

This clonotype was counted only a few times. In nucleotides, the CDR3 is TGTGCCAGCAGCTTAGGGGGACTAGTTTTGCTTGAGCAGTTCTTC. Translating gives CASSLGGLVLLEQFF. J is TRBJ2-1 and V is TRBV7-9; 8 bases are a match to TRBD2. Looked up from germline, CDR1 is SEHNR and CDR2 is FQNEAQ (reference sequence). There are 15 residues in the CDR3. V lost 1 base and J lost 9; bases outside the gene matches: 8.

This clonotype was seen only a few times. The V call is TRBV28, the J call TRBJ1-6; TRBD1 agrees at 7 bases. The ends lost 8 bases at V and 7 bases at J; junction bases unmatched: 11. This CDR3 has 15 residues. Germline CDR1 and CDR2: MDHEN and SYDVKM. The CDR3 DNA is TGTGCCAGCCTTCTCCCCAGGGGGAGGAATTCACCCCTCCACTTT. Translating it yields CASLLPRGRNSPLHF.

This rearrangement joins TRBV12-3 or TRBV12-4 to TRBJ2-5, with 7 positions matching TRBD1. The CDR3 has 15 amino acids. With V trimmed by 1 base and J by 5 bases, 7 bases remained unmatched. The CDR3 region is CASSLGDSRWETQYF. DNA of the CDR3: TGTGCCAGCAGTTTAGGGGACAGTCGCTGGGAGACCCAGTACTTC.

V gene TRBV7-9 combines with J gene TRBJ2-1; no firm D call. In germline, CDR1 is SEHNR, CDR2 FQNEAQ (reference sequence). V shed 1 base and J shed 4 bases, with 8 bases lying between them. The CDR3 sequence is 14 residues long. DNA for the CDR3: TGTGCCAGCAGCTTAGTACTCCAGTACAATGAGCAGTTCTTC. Its protein is CASSLVLQYNEQFF.

This clonotype has ten or more counts. The rearrangement uses TRBV25-1 and TRBJ2-1; TRBD2 matches 14 bases. This CDR3 contains 16 residues. CDR1 is MGHDK, CDR2 SYGVNS, per germline. Losses at the gene ends were 4 bases for V and 8 bases for J; bases not matched to a gene: 7. The CDR3 bases are TGTGCCAGCAGTGTAGCCGGGACTAGCGGGAGCTATGAGCAGTTCTTC. This encodes CASSVAGTSGSYEQFF.

In this sample, this clonotype turned up many times. The chain couples TRBV20-1 to TRBJ1-2, with 9 nucleotides matching TRBD1. This CDR3 is built from 13 residues. The V and J ends lost 4 bases and 4 bases, in that order; junction bases with no gene match: 4. CDR1 is DFQATT and CDR2 is SNEGSKA in the germline V gene (reference sequence). CDR3 residues: CSATRDRVYGYTF. As DNA, the CDR3 is TGCAGTGCTACAAGGGACAGGGTCTATGGCTACACCTTC.

V is TRBV4-2 and J is TRBJ2-3, with 8 bases lining up with TRBD2. Germline V lookup: CDR1 LGHNA, CDR2 YNFKEQ. The CDR3 has 17 residues. V shed 2 bases and J 0 bases; nucleotides not matched to a gene: 7. CDR3 in amino acids: CASSQSGGTTSTDTQYF. DNA for the CDR3: TGTGCCAGCAGCCAATCGGGAGGGACTACCAGCACAGATACGCAGTATTTT.

This clonotype turned up a few times. This chain links TRBV10-3 with TRBJ1-1; 8 bases map to TRBD1. This CDR3 contains 14 residues. J lost 4 bases, V lost 7 bases, and 8 bases had no gene match. CDR1 and CDR2 from the germline V gene are ENHRY and SYGVKD. The CDR3 loop is CAIKGRQGATEAFF. Here the CDR3 DNA reads TGTGCCATCAAAGGGCGGCAGGGGGCCACTGAAGCTTTCTTT.

This clonotype was counted many times. The CDR3 here is CSVENNYGYTF. The CDR3 nucleotides read TGCAGCGTTGAAAACAACTATGGCTACACCTTC. The genes are TRBV29-1 and TRBJ1-2; D gene uncertain. Germline V gene sequence: CDR1 SQVTM, CDR2 ANQGSEA. This CDR3 has 11 amino acids. The V and J ends lost 2 bases and 2 bases respectively, with 3 bases between them.

This clonotype was detected ten times or more. The rearrangement joins TRBV18 to TRBJ1-2; 7 positions match TRBD1. The CDR3 consists of 13 residues. Germline CDR1 is KGHSH and CDR2 is LQKENI. V shed 6 bases, J shed 2 bases, and the junction held 3 bases outside the gene matches. DNA of the CDR3: TGTGCCAGCTCCACGGACAGGAACTATGGCTACACCTTC. Its protein product is CASSTDRNYGYTF.

This clonotype appeared many times. The J gene is TRBJ2-7, the V gene TRBV5-5; 7 nucleotides match TRBD2. Per germline, CDR1 SGHKS and CDR2 YYEKEE (reference sequence). The junction had 12 bases not matched to a gene; V was cut back by 5 bases and J by 4 bases. The CDR3 is 15 residues long. CDR3 sequence (DNA): TGTGCCAGCAGTGAGGCGGGAGTTCTTGTTTACGAGCAGTACTTC. Its translation is CASSEAGVLVYEQYF.

The rearrangement links TRBV4-2 to TRBJ2-7; D is uncertain. The CDR3 has 15 amino acids. The V gene's germline CDR1 is LGHNA and CDR2 YNFKEQ. V was pared by 0 bases and J by 3 bases, with 12 bases between. The CDR3 bases are TGTGCCAGCAGCCAAGACGAACGTTCCCTCTACGAGCAGTACTTC. Translation: CASSQDERSLYEQYF.

This clonotype was recorded at least ten times. The gene calls are TRBV9 and TRBJ2-2; D possibly corresponds to TRBD2 (5 bases). The CDR3 consists of 16 residues. Germline V CDR1 and CDR2: SGDLS, YYNGEE. V was trimmed by 0 bases and J by 1 base, leaving 10 bases between them. CDR3: CASSVEFSENTGELFF. CDR3 in DNA: TGTGCCAGCAGCGTAGAGTTTAGCGAGAACACCGGGGAGCTGTTTTTT. Filled out from reference TRBV9 and TRBJ2-2, the complete variable domain reads DSGVTQTPKHLITATGQRVTLRCSPRSGDLSVYWYQQSLDQGLQFLIQYYNGEERAKGNILERFSAQQFPDLHSELNLSSLELGDSALYFCASSVEFSENTGELFFGEGSRLTVL.